The 16 T cell receptor beta chains reported below all come from one sample, sequenced in a study of blood T cell repertoires in COVID-19. Generated by immunoSEQ multiplex PCR, the TCRdb table keeps only in-frame clones and is missing some. The sample yields a few hundred thousand clones, about 88% seen once. Sequencing input: PBMCs or T cells enriched from blood (not recorded which). These receptors were obtained from a woman aged 45-59 years who had been exposed to COVID-19.

The V and J genes are TRBV18 and TRBJ1-2, with D possibly being TRBD1 (6 bases). Germline CDR1 reads KGHSH; CDR2 reads LQKENI. The V end was cut by 3 bases, the J end by 0 bases, with 11 bases between. The CDR3 is 15 residues long. CDR3 nucleotides: TGTGCCAGCTCACCTTGGACAGAACCTAACTATGGCTACACCTTC. This encodes CASSPWTEPNYGYTF.

The chain links TRBV5-1 to TRBJ2-5; 11 bases are shared with TRBD2. Looked up from germline, CDR1 is SGHRS and CDR2 is YFSETQ. The CDR3 spans 17 residues. Trimming took 4 bases from V and 2 from J; bases not matched to a gene: 10. Written as DNA, the CDR3 is TGCGCCAGCAGCCCCCCCGGATTAGCGGGGGGGCAAGAGACCCAGTACTTC. Translated, it gives CASSPPGLAGGQETQYF.

The chain links TRBV18 to TRBJ2-7; no firm D call. The CDR3 sequence is 14 residues long. V was cut by 3 bases and J by 0 bases, with 9 bases left in between. The germline V gene encodes CDR1 KGHSH and CDR2 LQKENI. CDR3 bases: TGTGCCAGCTCACCCCAGAGGAGCTCCTACGAGCAGTACTTC. This sequence encodes CASSPQRSSYEQYF.

The genes are TRBV19 and TRBJ1-1; TRBD1 matches at 10 bases. Trimming cost V 6 bases and J 11 bases; bases outside gene matches: 12. The CDR3 is 14 amino acids. Looked up from germline, CDR1 is LNHDA and CDR2 is SQIVND (reference sequence). CDR3 loop: CASRPGTGDLTAFF. Here the CDR3 DNA reads TGTGCCAGTAGACCCGGGACAGGGGACTTAACGGCTTTCTTT.

J is TRBJ2-1 and V is TRBV18, with 10 bases aligning to TRBD1. The V and J ends lost 4 bases and 6 bases, in that order; junction bases with no gene match: 6. CDR3 size: 15 residues. CDR1 is KGHSH, CDR2 LQKENI, per germline. The CDR3 DNA reads TGTGCCAGCTCACAAGGACAGGGGGGCATCAATGAGCAGTTCTTC. Its protein is CASSQGQGGINEQFF. The full variable domain, its missing parts supplied by reference TRBV18 and TRBJ2-1, is NAGVMQNPRHLVRRRGQEARLRCSPMKGHSHVYWYRQLPEEGLKFMVYLQKENIIDESGMPKERFSAEFPKEGPSILRIQQVVRGDSAAYFCASSQGQGGINEQFFGPGTRLTVL.

V gene TRBV7-9 combines with J gene TRBJ2-2; 8 positions agree with TRBD1. Germline V lookup: CDR1 SEHNR, CDR2 FQNEAQ (reference sequence). The CDR3 spans 15 residues. V was clipped by 6 bases and J by 4 bases; unmatched bases: 7. The CDR3 nucleotides are TGTGCCAGCAGTTCCGGACAGGGCCCCACCGGGGAGCTGTTTTTT. It specifies CASSSGQGPTGELFF.

The rearrangement uses TRBV7-2 and TRBJ2-1, with TRBD2 matching over 10 bases. The junction had 7 bases not matched to a gene; V was cut back by 1 base and J by 7 bases. CDR3 size: 16 residues. Looked up from germline, CDR1 is SGHTA and CDR2 is FQGNSA. The CDR3 is CASSLDPSGGWNEQFF. The CDR3 DNA sequence: TGTGCCAGCAGCTTAGACCCTAGCGGGGGTTGGAATGAGCAGTTCTTC.

This chain's CDR3 is CATQGTGRAEAFF. The CDR3 nucleotides are TGTGCCACCCAAGGGACAGGGAGGGCTGAAGCTTTCTTT. V is TRBV12-3 or TRBV12-4 and J is TRBJ1-1; 9 bases are a match to TRBD1. J was trimmed by 6 bases and V by 10 bases; bases with no gene match: 9. This CDR3 comprises 13 residues.

The V and J genes are TRBV9 and TRBJ2-1; 9 positions match TRBD1. Germline CDR1 and CDR2: SGDLS and YYNGEE. Germline trimming cut 3 bases from V and 5 bases from J; bases unmatched to any gene: 3. This CDR3 is 14 amino acids long. CDR3 coding DNA: TGTGCCAGCAGCGGGACAGGGGACAACAATGAGCAGTTCTTC. This sequence encodes CASSGTGDNNEQFF.

This clone has just a few counts. The chain has TRBV5-1 and TRBJ2-1; 11 nucleotides align to TRBD2. With V trimmed by 7 bases and J by 7 bases, 25 bases remained unmatched. The CDR3 loop spans 20 amino acids. CDR1 and CDR2 (germline): SGHRS, YFSETQ. The CDR3 DNA reads as TGCGCCAGCGGAGGGACACGGTCGATTGTCGGGACTAGCGGTTTGAATGAGCAGTTCTTC. It translates to CASGGTRSIVGTSGLNEQFF.

CDR3 loop: CASSSPGGLETQYF. The CDR3 DNA follows: TGTGCCAGCAGCTCCCCCGGCGGGTTGGAGACCCAGTACTTC. This rearrangement joins TRBV7-9 to TRBJ2-5, with a tentative D call TRBD2 (5 bases). Per germline, CDR1 SEHNR and CDR2 FQNEAQ (reference sequence). Between the trimmed V and J ends, which lost 4 bases and 5 bases, there was a span of 14 bases. The CDR3 contains 14 residues. Supplemented by reference TRBV7-9 and TRBJ2-5, the full variable domain reads DTGVSQNPRHKITKRGQNVTFRCDPISEHNRLYWYRQTLGQGPEFLTYFQNEAQLEKSRLLSDRFSAERPKGSFSTLEIQRTEQGDSAMYLCASSSPGGLETQYFGPGTRLLVL.

The sample holds one count of this clone. The rearrangement joins TRBV9 to TRBJ2-7, with 9 nucleotides matching TRBD1. The V and J ends lost 4 bases and 4 bases, in that order; junction bases with no gene match: 9. The CDR3 spans 15 residues. From germline, CDR1 is SGDLS and CDR2 YYNGEE. The CDR3 is CASSPSDRGRYEQYF. In nucleotides, the CDR3 is TGTGCCAGCAGCCCCTCGGACAGGGGAAGGTACGAGCAGTACTTC. Using reference TRBV9 and TRBJ2-7 for the parts outside the CDR3, the full variable domain is DSGVTQTPKHLITATGQRVTLRCSPRSGDLSVYWYQQSLDQGLQFLIQYYNGEERAKGNILERFSAQQFPDLHSELNLSSLELGDSALYFCASSPSDRGRYEQYFGPGTRLTVT.

V and J are TRBV25-1 and TRBJ1-1; unclear D gene. The ends were cut back, 7 bases at V and 1 base at J, with 10 bases in the middle. The CDR3 covers 13 residues. The germline gives CDR1 MGHDK, CDR2 SYGVNS. CDR3 residues: CASTPQANTEAFF. The CDR3 coding sequence is TGTGCCAGCACCCCCCAGGCGAACACTGAAGCTTTCTTT.

This clone occurred once. The chain joins TRBV19 to TRBJ1-2; 9 bases fit TRBD1. Germline CDR1 and CDR2: LNHDA and SQIVND (reference sequence). Trimming cost V 6 bases and J 4 bases; bases outside gene matches: 6. There are 14 residues in the CDR3. CDR3 in amino acids: CASRGTGYTYGYTF. In nucleotides, the CDR3 is TGTGCCAGTAGGGGGACAGGGTACACCTATGGCTACACCTTC.

CDR3 protein: CAWRGGYGYTF. CDR3 coding DNA: TGTGCCTGGAGGGGAGGGTATGGCTACACCTTC. The rearrangement joins TRBV30 to TRBJ1-2, with D unresolved. Germline V CDR1 and CDR2: GTSNPN, SVGIG (reference sequence). The CDR3 has 11 residues. V shed 3 bases and J shed 5 bases, with 7 bases lying between them.

The V gene is TRBV7-9, the J gene TRBJ1-2, with D hard to call. V lost 3 bases, J lost 7 bases, and 9 bases lay in between. The CDR3 runs to 12 residues. Germline-derived CDR1 and CDR2 are SEHNR and FQNEAQ (reference sequence). In DNA form, the CDR3 reads TGTGCCAGCAGCTTGTATGAGGGTGGCTACACCTTC. Protein sequence: CASSLYEGGYTF.